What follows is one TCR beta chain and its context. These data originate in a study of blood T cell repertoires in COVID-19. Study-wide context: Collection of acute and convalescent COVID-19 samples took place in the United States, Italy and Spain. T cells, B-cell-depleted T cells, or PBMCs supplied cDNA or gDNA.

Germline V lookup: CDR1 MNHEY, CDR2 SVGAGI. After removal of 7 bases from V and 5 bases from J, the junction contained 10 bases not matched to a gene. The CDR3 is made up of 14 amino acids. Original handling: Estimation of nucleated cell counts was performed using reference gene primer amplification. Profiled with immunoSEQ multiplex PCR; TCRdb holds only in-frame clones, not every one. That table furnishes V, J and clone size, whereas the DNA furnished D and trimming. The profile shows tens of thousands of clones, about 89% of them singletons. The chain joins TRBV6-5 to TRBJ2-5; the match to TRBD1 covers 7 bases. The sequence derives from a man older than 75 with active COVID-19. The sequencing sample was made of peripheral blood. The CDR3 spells CASTLLQGKETQYF. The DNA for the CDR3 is TGTGCCAGCACCCTACTACAGGGGAAGGAGACCCAGTACTTC.